The entry below gives a single T cell receptor (beta chain) sequence along with its context. The CDR3 runs 16 residues. Trimming took 2 bases from V and 2 from J; bases not matched to a gene: 1. Germline CDR1 and CDR2: MDHEN and SYDVKM. The source of the sample is a study of shared clonotypes between healthy human individuals. Across the study: The cohort had a couple of women and a few men, ages 18 to 49.

For sorted subsets, approximately 200 ng DNA per replicate equaled around 30,000 T cell genomes. Produced via immunoSEQ multiplex PCR; TCRdb's table is partial and in-frame only. Here the sample spans roughly 2.2 million clones, about 90% being singletons. From CD4+ cells came CD45RA+ naive and CD45RA-negative memory subsets. The V call is TRBV28, the J call TRBJ2-3; TRBD2 matches 13 bases. This receptor was identified in a man younger than 35 in good health. Some clones in this sample may be carry-over from other donors' samples. The sample consisted of naive CD4+ T cells from PBMCs. Noted subset: CD45RA+ positively selected. CDR3 coding DNA: TGTGCCAGCAGTTTAACTAGCGGGAGGGTCACAGATACGCAGTATTTT. Protein: CASSLTSGRVTDTQYF.